This TCR beta chain was observed in a study of T cell responses to AZD1222 COVID-19 vaccine. Whole-study findings and limits: The study found vaccine-associated CD4 TCRs spanning spike, dominant at 160-218 and 743-854. Receipt of two AZD1222 doses was followed by a rise in Spike-specific TCR breadth and depth.

Sequencing used immunoSEQ multiplex PCR; TCRdb keeps in-frame clones, though not all of them. The sample consists of roughly 150,000 clones, more than 85% of them appearing once. On this clone: Its cognate antigen is unknown.

The CDR3 totals 13 residues. With 2 bases removed from V and 3 bases from J, the gap between germline ends came to 8 bases. Germline CDR1 is SGHNT and CDR2 is YYREEE (reference sequence). The input for sequencing was peripheral blood, taken on day 0 of AZD1222 vaccination. The V and J genes are TRBV5-4 and TRBJ1-2; no definite D call. The TCR comes from an adult in good health. In DNA, the CDR3 is TGTGCCAGCAGCTTTGACGGAGACTATGGCTACACCTTC. Translation gives CASSFDGDYGYTF. Filled out from reference TRBV5-4 and TRBJ1-2, the complete variable domain reads ETGVTQSPTHLIKTRGQQVTLRCSSQSGHNTVSWYQQALGQGPQFIFQYYREEENGRGNFPPRFSGLQFPNYSSELNVNALELDDSALYLCASSFDGDYGYTFGSGTRLTVV.